Listed below are T cell receptor beta chains from one sample, sequenced in a study of T-cell reconstitution after alpha-beta-depleted transplantation in children. TCRdb fed the PCR reads into MiXCR, producing one record per CDR3 protein. The sample holds 200,000 to 250,000 distinct CDR3 sequences, 8.2% seen once. Here the sequenced sample was PBMCs, mostly from graft donor cells, taken 180 days after TCRalphabeta/CD19-depleted stem cell transplant. The receptors were sampled from a male patient younger than 18 who had a stem cell transplant for acute lymphoblastic leukemia, so the T cells may come from the graft donor. Each CDR3 is given with its conserved first and last residue. Each record gives: V gene, J gene, D gene, CDR3 protein. D genes are given only for firm matches.

TRBV6-1	TRBJ2-7	TRBD1	CASRDRGPEAYEQYF
TRBV15	TRBJ1-3	NA	CATSRDGAPGNTIYF
TRBV7-8	TRBJ2-3	TRBD2	CASSLVASGLRTDTQYF
TRBV6-5	TRBJ1-2	NA	CASSSPDGRYGYTF
TRBV7-3	TRBJ2-2	TRBD2	CASSLHRPQRGPITGELFF
TRBV12-3/TRBV12-4	TRBJ2-3	TRBD1	CASSFGFGGTGGTDTQYF
TRBV21-1	TRBJ2-2	NA	CASRSAGDSNTGELFF
TRBV4-2	TRBJ1-2	NA	CASSNKYPVLGYTF
TRBV29-1	TRBJ2-3	NA	CSVVGGAVSSGDTQYF
TRBV6-5	TRBJ2-3	NA	CASSPDRHLTDTQYF
TRBV19	TRBJ1-5	NA	CASSMGPGSNQPQHF
TRBV4-3	TRBJ1-2	NA	CASSQWTEINYGYTF
TRBV5-1	TRBJ2-7	NA	CASSLAAGLTYEQYF
TRBV4-3	TRBJ1-6	TRBD1	CASSRSGQIYSPLHF
TRBV7-7	TRBJ2-3	NA	CASSLRTVSTDTQYF
TRBV7-9	TRBJ2-5	NA	CASSYRDKTETQYF
TRBV28	TRBJ1-2	TRBD1	CASSSLEVPGQGNYGYTF
TRBV19	TRBJ2-3	NA	CASSIGRSDTQYF
TRBV18	TRBJ1-1	NA	CASSPPEGGTEAFF
TRBV6-5	TRBJ2-5	NA	CASGNLLATSSQETQYF
TRBV12-3/TRBV12-4	TRBJ1-2	TRBD1	CASRRTRTGGGYGYTF
TRBV5-1	TRBJ2-2	TRBD1	CASSLVPGGMMNTGELFF
TRBV2	TRBJ2-6	NA	CASRVEAGANVLTF
TRBV4-1	TRBJ1-5	NA	CASSQVQGTQPQHF
TRBV7-6	TRBJ1-5	TRBD1	CASSRDRGSNQPQHF
TRBV28	TRBJ1-4	NA	CASSPGPPRPNEKLFF
TRBV11-3	TRBJ2-3	NA	CASSLSRGGGLTDTQYF